This TCR beta chain appears in the sequencing data of a study of human T cells and chemical hapten exposure. At the level of the study: For the approximately 23-week duration of the study, patients were given weekly doses of diphenylcyclopropenone on the scalp. Largely, small differences in pooled library volume made per-sample TCR yields vary.

TCRdb fed the RACE reads into MiXCR, producing one record per CDR3 protein. The sample shows roughly 40,000 distinct CDR3 sequences, approximately 13% of them seen only once. This clonotype was found many times. The CDR3 extends over 15 amino acids. Germline values: CDR1 LGHNA, CDR2 YSLEER. The V and J ends lost 0 bases and 7 bases respectively, with 13 bases between them. Time point denoted: pre-sensitization, week 0. Indicated treatment: therapeutic diphenylcyclopropenone sensitization with weekly scalp DPC. Blood was collected ahead of every patch test applied. Every donor had alopecia and was 18 to 70 years old; all were suitable for DPC.

The source of this sequence is a young woman with alopecia areata. Some clones in this sample may be carry-over from other donors' samples. The V call is TRBV4-3, the J call TRBJ2-1, with unresolved D. The specimen comprised whole blood, sampled in connection with sensitization to the hapten diphenylcyclopropenone (DPC). The CDR3 nucleotides read TGCGCCAGCAGCCAAGATAGAGTAGATTTTAATGAGCAGTTCTTC. Protein: CASSQDRVDFNEQFF.